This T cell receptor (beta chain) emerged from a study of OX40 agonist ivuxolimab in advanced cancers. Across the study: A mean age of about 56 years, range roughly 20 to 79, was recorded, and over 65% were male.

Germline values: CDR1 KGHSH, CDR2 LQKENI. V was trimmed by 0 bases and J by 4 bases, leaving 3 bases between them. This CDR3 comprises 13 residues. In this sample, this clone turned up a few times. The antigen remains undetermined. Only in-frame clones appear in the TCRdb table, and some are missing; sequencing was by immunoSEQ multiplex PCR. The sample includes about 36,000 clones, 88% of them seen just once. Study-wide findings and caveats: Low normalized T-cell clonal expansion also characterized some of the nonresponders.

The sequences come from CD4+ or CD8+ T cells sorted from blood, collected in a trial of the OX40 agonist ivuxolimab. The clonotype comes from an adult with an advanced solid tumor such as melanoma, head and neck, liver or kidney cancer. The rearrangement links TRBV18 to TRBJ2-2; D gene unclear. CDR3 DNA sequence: TGTGCCAGCTCACCACCCCCCACCGGGGAGCTGTTTTTT. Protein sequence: CASSPPPTGELFF.